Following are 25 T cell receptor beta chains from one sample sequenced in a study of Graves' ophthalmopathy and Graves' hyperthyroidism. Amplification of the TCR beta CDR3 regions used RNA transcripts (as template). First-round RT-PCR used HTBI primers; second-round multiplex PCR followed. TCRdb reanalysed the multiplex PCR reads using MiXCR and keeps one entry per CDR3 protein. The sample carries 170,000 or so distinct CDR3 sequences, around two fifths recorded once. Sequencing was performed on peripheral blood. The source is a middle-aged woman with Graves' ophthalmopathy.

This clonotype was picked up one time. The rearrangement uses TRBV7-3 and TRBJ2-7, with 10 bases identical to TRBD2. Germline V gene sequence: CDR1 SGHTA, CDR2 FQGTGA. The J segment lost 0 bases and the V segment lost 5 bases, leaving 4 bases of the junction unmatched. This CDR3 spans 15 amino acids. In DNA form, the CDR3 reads TGTGCCAGCAGCCTCGGACTAGCGGCCTCCTACGAGCAGTACTTC. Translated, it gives CASSLGLAASYEQYF.

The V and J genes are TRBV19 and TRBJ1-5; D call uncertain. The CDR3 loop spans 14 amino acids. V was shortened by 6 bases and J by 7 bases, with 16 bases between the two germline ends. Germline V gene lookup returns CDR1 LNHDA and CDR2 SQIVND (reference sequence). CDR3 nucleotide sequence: TGTGCCAGTAGAATGGTCTTCGCGGGGCAGCCCCAGCATTTT. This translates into CASRMVFAGQPQHF.

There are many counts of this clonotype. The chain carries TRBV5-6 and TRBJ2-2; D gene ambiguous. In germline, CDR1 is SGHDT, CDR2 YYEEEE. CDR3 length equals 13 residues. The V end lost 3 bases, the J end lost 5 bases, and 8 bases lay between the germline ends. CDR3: CASSSRPTGELFF. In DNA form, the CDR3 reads TGTGCCAGCAGCTCCCGACCAACCGGGGAGCTGTTTTTT.

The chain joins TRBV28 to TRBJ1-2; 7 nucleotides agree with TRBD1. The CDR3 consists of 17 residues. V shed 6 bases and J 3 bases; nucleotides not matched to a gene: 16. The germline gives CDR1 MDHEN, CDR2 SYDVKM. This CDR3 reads CASSQDGTALLDYGYTF. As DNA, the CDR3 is TGTGCCAGCAGCCAAGACGGGACAGCCCTGCTAGACTATGGCTACACCTTC.

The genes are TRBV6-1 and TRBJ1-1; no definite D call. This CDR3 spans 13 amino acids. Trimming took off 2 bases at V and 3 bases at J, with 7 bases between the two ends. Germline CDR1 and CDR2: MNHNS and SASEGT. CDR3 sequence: CASSEYGYTEAFF. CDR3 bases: TGTGCCAGCAGTGAATATGGGTACACTGAAGCTTTCTTT.

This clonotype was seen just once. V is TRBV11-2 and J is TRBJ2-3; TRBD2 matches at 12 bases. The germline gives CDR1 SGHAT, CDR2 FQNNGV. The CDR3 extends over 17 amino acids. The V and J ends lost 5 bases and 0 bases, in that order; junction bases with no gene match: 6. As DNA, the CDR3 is TGTGCCAGCAGCCCTGGACTAGCGGGGCCTAGCACAGATACGCAGTATTTT. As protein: CASSPGLAGPSTDTQYF.

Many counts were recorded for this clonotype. As DNA, the CDR3 is TGTGCCATCAGTACTCTACAGGGGGCGGGTGGCTACACCTTC. It is translated as CAISTLQGAGGYTF. This chain joins TRBV10-3 and TRBJ1-2; TRBD1 agrees at 9 bases. The CDR3 is made up of 14 amino acids. The junction had 8 bases not matched to a gene; V was cut back by 5 bases and J by 7 bases. CDR1 and CDR2 (germline): ENHRY, SYGVKD.

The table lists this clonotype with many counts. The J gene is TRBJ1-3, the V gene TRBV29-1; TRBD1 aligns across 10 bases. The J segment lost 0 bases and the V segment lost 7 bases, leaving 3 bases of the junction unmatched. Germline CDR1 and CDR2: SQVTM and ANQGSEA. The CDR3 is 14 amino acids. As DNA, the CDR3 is TGCAGCGCCGGACAGGGGGTCTCTGGAAACACCATATATTTT. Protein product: CSAGQGVSGNTIYF.

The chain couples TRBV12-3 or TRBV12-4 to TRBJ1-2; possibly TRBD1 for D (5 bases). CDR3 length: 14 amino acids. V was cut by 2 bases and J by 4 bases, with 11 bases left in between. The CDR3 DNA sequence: TGTGCCAGCAGTTTATGGCAGGGCGGCTATGGCTACACCTTC. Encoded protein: CASSLWQGGYGYTF.

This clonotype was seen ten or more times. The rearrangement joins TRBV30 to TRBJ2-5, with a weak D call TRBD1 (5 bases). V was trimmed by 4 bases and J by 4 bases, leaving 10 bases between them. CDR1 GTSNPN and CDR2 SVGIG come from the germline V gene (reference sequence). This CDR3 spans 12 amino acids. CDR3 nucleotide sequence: TGTGCCTGGAACCCAGGGATAGAGACCCAGTACTTC. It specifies CAWNPGIETQYF.

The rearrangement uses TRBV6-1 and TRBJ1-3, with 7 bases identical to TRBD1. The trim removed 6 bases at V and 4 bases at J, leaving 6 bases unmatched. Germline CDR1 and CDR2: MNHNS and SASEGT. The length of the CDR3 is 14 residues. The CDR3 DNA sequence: TGTGCCAGCAGAATCGACAGGGCGGGAAACACCATATATTTT. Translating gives CASRIDRAGNTIYF.

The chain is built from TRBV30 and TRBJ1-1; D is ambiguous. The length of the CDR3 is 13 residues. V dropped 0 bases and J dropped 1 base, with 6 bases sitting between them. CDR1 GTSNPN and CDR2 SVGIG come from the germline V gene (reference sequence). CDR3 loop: CAWSVPKNTEAFF. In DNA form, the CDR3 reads TGTGCCTGGAGTGTACCGAAGAACACTGAAGCTTTCTTT.

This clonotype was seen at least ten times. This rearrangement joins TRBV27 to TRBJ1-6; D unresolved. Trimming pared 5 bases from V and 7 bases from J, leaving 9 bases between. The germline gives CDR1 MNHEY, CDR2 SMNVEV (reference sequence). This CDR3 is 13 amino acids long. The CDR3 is CASSLRPNSPLHF. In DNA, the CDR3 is TGTGCCAGCAGTCTCCGACCCAATTCACCCCTCCACTTT.

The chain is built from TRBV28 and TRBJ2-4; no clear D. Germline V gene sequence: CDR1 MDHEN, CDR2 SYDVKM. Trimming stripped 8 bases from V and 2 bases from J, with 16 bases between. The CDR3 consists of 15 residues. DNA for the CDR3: TGTGCCAGCTTCACACCGACACCTCCCAAAAACATTCAGTACTTC. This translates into CASFTPTPPKNIQYF.

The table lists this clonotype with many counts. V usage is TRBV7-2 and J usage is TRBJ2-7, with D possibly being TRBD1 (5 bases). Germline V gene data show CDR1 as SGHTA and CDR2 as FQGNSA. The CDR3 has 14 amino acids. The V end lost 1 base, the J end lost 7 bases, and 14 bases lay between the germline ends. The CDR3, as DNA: TGTGCCAGCAGCTTAGGAGGTCCCCAGGGAGAGCAGTACTTC. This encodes CASSLGGPQGEQYF.

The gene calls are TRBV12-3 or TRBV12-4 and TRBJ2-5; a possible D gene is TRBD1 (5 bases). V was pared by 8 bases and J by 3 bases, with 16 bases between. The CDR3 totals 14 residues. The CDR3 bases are TGTGCCAGCCGGTATGGGGCTAGAAAAGAGACCCAGTACTTC. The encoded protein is CASRYGARKETQYF.

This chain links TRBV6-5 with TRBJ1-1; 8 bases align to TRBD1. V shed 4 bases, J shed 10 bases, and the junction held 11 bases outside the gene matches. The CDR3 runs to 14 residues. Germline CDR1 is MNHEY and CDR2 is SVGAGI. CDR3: CASSLQGVSVGAFF. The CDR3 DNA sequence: TGTGCCAGCAGTTTACAGGGGGTCAGTGTTGGAGCTTTCTTT.

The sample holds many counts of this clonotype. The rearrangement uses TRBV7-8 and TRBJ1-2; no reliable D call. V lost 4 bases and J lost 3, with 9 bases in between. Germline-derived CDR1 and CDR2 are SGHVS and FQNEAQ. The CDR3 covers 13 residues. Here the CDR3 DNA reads TGTGCCAGCAGCTCGGACCGCTACTATGGCTACACCTTC. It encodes CASSSDRYYGYTF.

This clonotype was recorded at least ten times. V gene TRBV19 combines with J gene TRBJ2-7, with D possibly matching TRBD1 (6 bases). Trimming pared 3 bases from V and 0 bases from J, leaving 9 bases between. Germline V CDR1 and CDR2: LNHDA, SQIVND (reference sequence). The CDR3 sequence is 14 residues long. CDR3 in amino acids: CASSMDSYSYEQYF. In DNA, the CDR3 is TGTGCCAGTAGTATGGACAGTTACTCCTACGAGCAGTACTTC. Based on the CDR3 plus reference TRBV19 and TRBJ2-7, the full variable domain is DGGITQSPKYLFRKEGQNVTLSCEQNLNHDAMYWYRQDPGQGLRLIYYSQIVNDFQKGDIAEGYSVSREKKESFPLTVTSAQKNPTAFYLCASSMDSYSYEQYFGPGTRLTVT.

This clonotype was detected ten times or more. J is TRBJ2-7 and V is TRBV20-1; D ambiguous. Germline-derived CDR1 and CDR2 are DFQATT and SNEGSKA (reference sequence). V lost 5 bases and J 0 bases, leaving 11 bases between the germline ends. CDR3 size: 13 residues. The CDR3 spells CSAWRQNSYEQYF. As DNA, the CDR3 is TGCAGTGCTTGGCGTCAGAACTCCTACGAGCAGTACTTC.

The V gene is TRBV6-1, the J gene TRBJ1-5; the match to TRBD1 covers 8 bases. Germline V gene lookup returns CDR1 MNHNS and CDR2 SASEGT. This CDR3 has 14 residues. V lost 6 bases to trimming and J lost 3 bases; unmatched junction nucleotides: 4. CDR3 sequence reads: CASRSTGDNQPQHF. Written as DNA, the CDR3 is TGTGCCAGCAGATCGACAGGGGACAATCAGCCCCAGCATTTT.

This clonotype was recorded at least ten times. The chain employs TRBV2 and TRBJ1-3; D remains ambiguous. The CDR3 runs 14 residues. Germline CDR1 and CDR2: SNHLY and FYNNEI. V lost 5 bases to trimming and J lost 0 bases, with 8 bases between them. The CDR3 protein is CASSRASSGNTIYF. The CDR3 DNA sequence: TGTGCCAGCAGTCGGGCCTCCTCTGGAAACACCATATATTTT.

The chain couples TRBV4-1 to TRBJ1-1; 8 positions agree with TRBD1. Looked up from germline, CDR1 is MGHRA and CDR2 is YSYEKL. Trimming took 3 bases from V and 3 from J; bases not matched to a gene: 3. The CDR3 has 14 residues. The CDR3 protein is CASSQTDRDTEAFF. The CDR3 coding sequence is TGCGCCAGCAGCCAGACGGACAGGGACACTGAAGCTTTCTTT.

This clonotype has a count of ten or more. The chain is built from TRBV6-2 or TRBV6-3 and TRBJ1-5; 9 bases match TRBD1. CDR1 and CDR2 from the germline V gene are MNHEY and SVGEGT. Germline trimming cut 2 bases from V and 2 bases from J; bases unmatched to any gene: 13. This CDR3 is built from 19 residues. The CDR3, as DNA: TGTGCCAGCAGTTACCTGGGGACAGGGACCCTATGGGGCAATCAGCCCCAGCATTTT. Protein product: CASSYLGTGTLWGNQPQHF.

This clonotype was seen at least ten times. The CDR3 nucleotides are TGTGCCACCAGCAGAGATCTGAGACAGGGGGGCACCGGGGAGCTGTTTTTT. Translated: CATSRDLRQGGTGELFF. The V call is TRBV15, the J call TRBJ2-2; 9 nucleotides align to TRBD1. CDR3 size: 17 residues. Germline trimming cut 0 bases from V and 4 bases from J; bases unmatched to any gene: 6. Germline values: CDR1 LNHNV, CDR2 YYDKDF (reference sequence).